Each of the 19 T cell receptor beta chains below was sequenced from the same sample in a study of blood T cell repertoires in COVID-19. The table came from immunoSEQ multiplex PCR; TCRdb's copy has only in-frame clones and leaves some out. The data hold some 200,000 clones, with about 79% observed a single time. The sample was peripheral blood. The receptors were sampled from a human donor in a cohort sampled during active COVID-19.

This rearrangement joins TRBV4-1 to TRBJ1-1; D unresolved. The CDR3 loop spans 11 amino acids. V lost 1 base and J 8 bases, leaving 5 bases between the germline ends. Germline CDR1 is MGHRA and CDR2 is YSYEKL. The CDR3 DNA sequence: TGCGCCAGCAGCCAAGGACTGGAAGCTTTCTTT. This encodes CASSQGLEAFF.

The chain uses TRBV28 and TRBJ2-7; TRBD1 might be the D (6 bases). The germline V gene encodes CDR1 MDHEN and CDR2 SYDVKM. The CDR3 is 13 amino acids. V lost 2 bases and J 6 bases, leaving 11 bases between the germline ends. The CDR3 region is CASSLGGRGEQYF. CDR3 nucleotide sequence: TGTGCCAGCAGTTTAGGGGGCCGGGGCGAGCAGTACTTC.

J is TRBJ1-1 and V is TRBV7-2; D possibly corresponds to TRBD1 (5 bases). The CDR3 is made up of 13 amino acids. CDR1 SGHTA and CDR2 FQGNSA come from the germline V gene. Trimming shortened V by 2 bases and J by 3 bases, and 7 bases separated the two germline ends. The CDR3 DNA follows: TGTGCCAGCAGCTTACAGGGTTACACTGAAGCTTTCTTT. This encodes CASSLQGYTEAFF.

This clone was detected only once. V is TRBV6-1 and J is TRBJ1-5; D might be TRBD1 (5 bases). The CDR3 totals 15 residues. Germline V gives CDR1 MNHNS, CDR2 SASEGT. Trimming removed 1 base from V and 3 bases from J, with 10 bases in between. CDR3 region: CASSEGQGFNQPQHF. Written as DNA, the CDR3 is TGTGCCAGCAGTGAAGGCCAGGGATTCAATCAGCCCCAGCATTTT.

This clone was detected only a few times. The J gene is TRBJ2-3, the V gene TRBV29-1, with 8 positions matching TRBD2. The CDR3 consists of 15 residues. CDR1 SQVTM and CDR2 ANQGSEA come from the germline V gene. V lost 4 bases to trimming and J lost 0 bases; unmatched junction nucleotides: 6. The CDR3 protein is CSVVRAGDSTDTQYF. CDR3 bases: TGCAGCGTTGTAAGAGCGGGAGACAGCACAGATACGCAGTATTTT.

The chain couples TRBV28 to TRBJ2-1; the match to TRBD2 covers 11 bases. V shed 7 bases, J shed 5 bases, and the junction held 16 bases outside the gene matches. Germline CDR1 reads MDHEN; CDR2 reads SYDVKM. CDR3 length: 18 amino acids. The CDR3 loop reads CASTRSVSSGRYDNEQFF. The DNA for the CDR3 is TGTGCCAGCACCCGAAGCGTGTCTAGCGGGAGGTACGACAATGAGCAGTTCTTC.

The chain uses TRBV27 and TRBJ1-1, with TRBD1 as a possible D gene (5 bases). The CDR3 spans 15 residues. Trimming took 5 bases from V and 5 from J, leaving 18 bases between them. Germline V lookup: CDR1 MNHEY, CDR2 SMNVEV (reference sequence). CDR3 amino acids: CASSPYGGGTTEAFF. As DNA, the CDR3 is TGTGCCAGCAGTCCCTACGGGGGGGGAACAACTGAAGCTTTCTTT.

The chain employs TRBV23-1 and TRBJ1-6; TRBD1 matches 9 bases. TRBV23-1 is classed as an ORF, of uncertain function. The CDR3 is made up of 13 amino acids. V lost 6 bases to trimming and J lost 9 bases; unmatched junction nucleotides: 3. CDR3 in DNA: TGCGCCAGCAGGGGACAGGGTCTTTCACCCCTCCACTTT. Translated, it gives CASRGQGLSPLHF.

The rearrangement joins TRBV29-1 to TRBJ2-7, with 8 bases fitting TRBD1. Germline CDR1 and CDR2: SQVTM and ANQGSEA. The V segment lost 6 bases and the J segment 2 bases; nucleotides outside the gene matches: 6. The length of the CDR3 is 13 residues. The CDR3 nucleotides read TGCAGCGTCAACGGACAGGGCACCTACGAGCAGTACTTC. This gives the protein CSVNGQGTYEQYF.

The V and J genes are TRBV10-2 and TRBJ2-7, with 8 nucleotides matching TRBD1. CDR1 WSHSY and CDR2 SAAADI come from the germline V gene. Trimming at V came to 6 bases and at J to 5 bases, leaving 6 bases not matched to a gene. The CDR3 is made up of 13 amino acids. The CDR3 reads CASRQGERDEQYF. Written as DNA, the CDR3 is TGCGCCAGCAGACAGGGGGAACGCGACGAGCAGTACTTC.

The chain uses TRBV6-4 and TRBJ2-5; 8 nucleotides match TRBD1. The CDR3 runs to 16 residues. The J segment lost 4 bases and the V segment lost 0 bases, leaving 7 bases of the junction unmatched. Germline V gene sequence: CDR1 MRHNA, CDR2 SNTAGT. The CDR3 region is CASSDSRQGSRETQYF. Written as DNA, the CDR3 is TGTGCCAGCAGTGACTCTAGACAGGGGTCGAGAGAGACCCAGTACTTC.

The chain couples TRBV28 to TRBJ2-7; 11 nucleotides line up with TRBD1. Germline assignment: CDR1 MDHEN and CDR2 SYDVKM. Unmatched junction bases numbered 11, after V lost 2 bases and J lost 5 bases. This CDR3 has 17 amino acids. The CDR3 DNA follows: TGTGCCAGCAGTTTAAGGACAGGGGGCGGAATGATCGACGAGCAGTACTTC. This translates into CASSLRTGGGMIDEQYF.

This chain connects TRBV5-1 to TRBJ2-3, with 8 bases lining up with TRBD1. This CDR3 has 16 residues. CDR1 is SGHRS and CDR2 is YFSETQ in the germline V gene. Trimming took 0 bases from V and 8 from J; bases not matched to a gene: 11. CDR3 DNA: TGCGCCAGCAGCTTGGGAGACAGGGGCGGTCGGGGTACGCAGTATTTT. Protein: CASSLGDRGGRGTQYF.

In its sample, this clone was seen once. CDR3 nucleotides: TGTGCCAGCAGCCCCGCGGGGTTAGCCAAAAACATTCAGTACTTC. As protein: CASSPAGLAKNIQYF. The rearrangement uses TRBV14 and TRBJ2-4, with D possibly being TRBD2 (6 bases). V was clipped by 4 bases and J by 0 bases, with 10 bases between them. The CDR3 runs 15 residues. Germline V gene sequence: CDR1 SGHDN, CDR2 FVKESK. The variable domain in full, completed from reference TRBV14 and TRBJ2-4, reads EAGVTQFPSHSVIEKGQTVTLRCDPISGHDNLYWYRRVMGKEIKFLLHFVKESKQDESGMPNNRFLAERTGGTYSTLKVQPAELEDSGVYFCASSPAGLAKNIQYFGAGTRLSVL.

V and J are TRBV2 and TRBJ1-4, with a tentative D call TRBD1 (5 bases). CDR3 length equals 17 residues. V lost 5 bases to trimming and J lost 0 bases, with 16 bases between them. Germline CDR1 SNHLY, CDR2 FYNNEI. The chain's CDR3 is CASSPWGIGATNEKLFF. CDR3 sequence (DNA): TGTGCCAGCAGTCCCTGGGGAATAGGGGCAACTAATGAAAAACTGTTTTTT.

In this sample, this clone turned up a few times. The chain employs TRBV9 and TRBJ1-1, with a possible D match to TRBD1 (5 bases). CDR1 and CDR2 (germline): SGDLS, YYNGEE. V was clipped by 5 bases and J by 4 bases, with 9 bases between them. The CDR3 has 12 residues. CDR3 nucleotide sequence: TGTGCCAGCAGGCGGGGGGGCACTGAAGCTTTCTTT. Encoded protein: CASRRGGTEAFF. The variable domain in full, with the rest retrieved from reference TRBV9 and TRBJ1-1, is DSGVTQTPKHLITATGQRVTLRCSPRSGDLSVYWYQQSLDQGLQFLIQYYNGEERAKGNILERFSAQQFPDLHSELNLSSLELGDSALYFCASRRGGTEAFFGQGTRLTVV.

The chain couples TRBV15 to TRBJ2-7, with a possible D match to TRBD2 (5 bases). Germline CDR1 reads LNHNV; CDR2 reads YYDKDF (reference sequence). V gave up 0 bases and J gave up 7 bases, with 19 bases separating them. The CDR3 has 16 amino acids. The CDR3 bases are TGTGCCACCAGCAGAGAAGCAACACCGGGATTGAGGGAGCAGTACTTC. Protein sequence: CATSREATPGLREQYF.

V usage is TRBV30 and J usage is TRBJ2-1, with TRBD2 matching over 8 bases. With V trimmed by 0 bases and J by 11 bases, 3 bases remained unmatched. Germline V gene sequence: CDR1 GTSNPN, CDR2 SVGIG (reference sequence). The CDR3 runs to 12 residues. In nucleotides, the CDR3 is TGTGCCTGGAGTGTACGGGGGGGAAAGCAGTTCTTC. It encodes CAWSVRGGKQFF.

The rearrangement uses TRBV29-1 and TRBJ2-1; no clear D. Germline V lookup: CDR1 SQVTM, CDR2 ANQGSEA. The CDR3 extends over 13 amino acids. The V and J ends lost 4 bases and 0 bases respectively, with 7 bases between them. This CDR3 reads CSVGGSSYNEQFF. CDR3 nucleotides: TGCAGCGTTGGTGGTAGCTCCTACAATGAGCAGTTCTTC.